One and the same sample provided the 32 T cell receptor beta chains below, sequenced in a study of blood T cell repertoires in COVID-19. Sequencing used immunoSEQ multiplex PCR; TCRdb keeps in-frame clones, though not all of them. The sample has hundreds of thousands of clones, approximately 86% seen once. Sequencing input: peripheral blood. Receptor source: a woman aged 55-70 years who had recovered from COVID-19.

The rearrangement uses TRBV3-1 (or the pseudogene TRBV3-2) and TRBJ1-2; 7 nucleotides match TRBD1. The CDR3 extends over 16 amino acids. V lost 1 base to trimming and J lost 1 base; unmatched junction nucleotides: 6. The germline V gene has CDR1 LGHDT and CDR2 YNNKEL (reference sequence). In nucleotides, the CDR3 is TGTGCCAGCAGCCAAGCGACAGGGCGGCATAACTATGGCTACACCTTC. Amino acids: CASSQATGRHNYGYTF.

The J gene is TRBJ2-7, the V gene TRBV6-5, with TRBD1 identical over 9 bases. The CDR3 has 16 residues. Trimming cost V 2 bases and J 3 bases; bases outside gene matches: 8. The germline V gene has CDR1 MNHEY and CDR2 SVGAGI. CDR3: CASSYMPGQGYYEQYF. The DNA of the CDR3 is TGTGCCAGCAGTTACATGCCGGGACAGGGATACTACGAGCAGTACTTC.

This chain connects TRBV7-3 to TRBJ2-2; TRBD1 agrees at 8 bases. After removal of 5 bases from V and 1 base from J, the junction contained 3 bases not matched to a gene. Per the germline V gene, CDR1 is SGHTA and CDR2 is FQGTGA. The CDR3 runs 15 residues. CDR3 residues: CASSPGQENTGELFF. Here the CDR3 DNA reads TGTGCCAGCAGCCCGGGACAGGAGAACACCGGGGAGCTGTTTTTT.

The rearrangement links TRBV5-8 to TRBJ2-7, with 7 nucleotides matching TRBD1. Trimming at V came to 6 bases and at J to 6 bases, leaving 9 bases not matched to a gene. This CDR3 is 13 amino acids long. In germline, CDR1 is SGHTS, CDR2 YDEGEE. The chain's CDR3 is CASTRQGWGEQYF. Written as DNA, the CDR3 is TGTGCCAGCACTCGACAGGGTTGGGGCGAGCAGTACTTC.

The chain combines TRBV29-1 with TRBJ1-4, with D possibly being TRBD1 (5 bases). The length of the CDR3 is 14 residues. Germline V CDR1 and CDR2: SQVTM, ANQGSEA. The V end lost 4 bases, the J end lost 0 bases, and 9 bases lay between the germline ends. CDR3 sequence (DNA): TGCAGCGTTGGGACAACCTCAACTAATGAAAAACTGTTTTTT. Translation gives CSVGTTSTNEKLFF. Looking up the rest from reference TRBV29-1 and TRBJ1-4 gives the full variable domain: SAVISQKPSRDICQRGTSLTIQCQVDSQVTMMFWYRQQPGQSLTLIATANQGSEATYESGFVIDKFPISRPNLTFSTLTVSNMSPEDSSIYLCSVGTTSTNEKLFFGSGTQLSVL.

J is TRBJ1-1 and V is TRBV6-6; D perhaps matches TRBD1 (5 bases). Germline-derived CDR1 and CDR2 are MNHNY and SVGAGI (reference sequence). The CDR3 length is 16 residues. V lost 5 bases, J lost 1 base, and 17 bases lay in between. CDR3 residues: CASSPFRGGKNTEAFF. DNA for the CDR3: TGTGCCAGCAGTCCCTTCCGGGGGGGTAAGAACACTGAAGCTTTCTTT.

The chain joins TRBV6-5 to TRBJ2-1; 8 nucleotides match TRBD1. CDR3 size: 15 residues. The V gene end was trimmed by 2 bases and the J gene end by 4 bases; junction bases not matched to a gene: 4. Germline V CDR1 and CDR2: MNHEY, SVGAGI. Written as DNA, the CDR3 is TGTGCCAGCAGTTACCGGACAGGGACTTACAATGAGCAGTTCTTC. This translates into CASSYRTGTYNEQFF.

The chain combines TRBV7-9 with TRBJ1-1, with 9 bases identical to TRBD1. Germline CDR1 reads SEHNR; CDR2 reads FQNEAQ (reference sequence). Losses at the gene ends were 5 bases for V and 1 base for J; bases not matched to a gene: 8. CDR3 length: 16 residues. The CDR3 region is CASSTRETGGNTEAFF. The DNA for the CDR3 is TGTGCCAGCAGCACACGAGAGACAGGGGGGAACACTGAAGCTTTCTTT.

In regard to this clone: Germline and junction disagree at one end, which may indicate a read error. The chain couples TRBV2 to TRBJ1-1; D remains unclear. The CDR3 totals 10 residues. Per the germline V gene, CDR1 is SNHLY and CDR2 is FYNNEI. CDR3 region: CASSPREIVF. The DNA for the CDR3 is TGTGCCAGCAGCCCAAGGGAGATTGTCTTT.

The CDR3 sequence: CASSLNGGENTEAFF. The CDR3 bases are TGTGCCAGCAGCTTAAACGGGGGTGAGAACACTGAAGCTTTCTTT. The genes are TRBV7-3 and TRBJ1-1; D is possibly TRBD1 (5 bases). V lost 1 base to trimming and J lost 1 base, with 10 bases between them. The CDR3 length is 15 residues. CDR1 is SGHTA and CDR2 is FQGTGA in the germline V gene.

This chain connects TRBV19 to TRBJ1-5; 10 positions agree with TRBD1. The CDR3 sequence is 16 residues long. Looked up from germline, CDR1 is LNHDA and CDR2 is SQIVND (reference sequence). V was clipped by 5 bases and J by 3 bases; unmatched bases: 7. The CDR3 protein is CASSPRQGAPNQPQHF. CDR3 sequence (DNA): TGTGCCAGTAGTCCACGACAGGGGGCCCCCAATCAGCCCCAGCATTTT.

The rearrangement links TRBV9 to TRBJ1-2; 10 bases map to TRBD1. Germline CDR1 is SGDLS and CDR2 is YYNGEE. V gave up 2 bases and J gave up 6 bases; unmatched junction bases: 10. The CDR3 runs 16 residues. This CDR3 is CASSVMDRGFYDGYTF. The CDR3 DNA reads as TGTGCCAGCAGCGTGATGGACAGGGGGTTCTATGATGGCTACACCTTC.

This clone appeared once. The gene calls are TRBV2 and TRBJ1-6, with D uncertain. Trimming shortened V by 4 bases and J by 10 bases, and 14 bases separated the two germline ends. Germline-derived CDR1 and CDR2 are SNHLY and FYNNEI. The CDR3 runs to 14 residues. The DNA for the CDR3 is TGTGCCAGCAGTGGAGGGCCTCCGGGCTCACCCCTCCACTTT. It translates to CASSGGPPGSPLHF.

This sequence joins TRBV18 and TRBJ1-5; 12 nucleotides line up with TRBD1. Trimming removed 4 bases from V and 5 bases from J; junction bases left unmatched: 3. There are 15 residues in the CDR3. Germline CDR1 reads KGHSH; CDR2 reads LQKENI. The CDR3 DNA reads as TGTGCCAGCTCACTAGGGACAGGGGGCGATCAGCCCCAGCATTTT. Its protein product is CASSLGTGGDQPQHF.

The rearrangement joins TRBV7-2 to TRBJ1-5; D may be TRBD1 (6 bases). V was clipped by 0 bases and J by 2 bases, with 14 bases between them. Germline V CDR1 and CDR2: SGHTA, FQGNSA. The CDR3 runs to 17 residues. The CDR3 reads CASSLAGGGRGNQPQHF. The CDR3 DNA reads TGTGCCAGCAGCTTAGCGGGAGGGGGAAGGGGCAATCAGCCCCAGCATTTT.

The V gene is TRBV19, the J gene TRBJ1-5; D is perhaps TRBD1 (5 bases). With 5 bases removed from V and 0 bases from J, the gap between germline ends came to 8 bases. In germline, CDR1 is LNHDA, CDR2 SQIVND (reference sequence). This CDR3 is built from 14 residues. The DNA of the CDR3 is TGTGCCAGTAGTGGCGGGACTAGCAATCAGCCCCAGCATTTT. This encodes CASSGGTSNQPQHF. The full variable domain, completed using reference TRBV19 and TRBJ1-5, is DGGITQSPKYLFRKEGQNVTLSCEQNLNHDAMYWYRQDPGQGLRLIYYSQIVNDFQKGDIAEGYSVSREKKESFPLTVTSAQKNPTAFYLCASSGGTSNQPQHFGDGTRLSIL.

CDR3 loop: CASSLLQGANTEAFF. In nucleotides, the CDR3 is TGTGCCAGCAGTTTATTGCAGGGGGCGAACACTGAAGCTTTCTTT. This rearrangement joins TRBV27 to TRBJ1-1; 8 bases match TRBD1. CDR3 length: 15 amino acids. V lost 1 base and J lost 1; bases outside the gene matches: 2. From germline, CDR1 is MNHEY and CDR2 SMNVEV (reference sequence).

This clone was seen only once. The CDR3 nucleotides are TGTGCCAGCAGTTTCGGTTGGGAGGGGGGGGCAGAAGCTTTCTTT. Translating gives CASSFGWEGGAEAFF. The rearrangement uses TRBV28 and TRBJ1-1, with D possibly TRBD1 on 6 matching bases. Trimming pared 3 bases from V and 8 bases from J, leaving 19 bases between. The germline V gene has CDR1 MDHEN and CDR2 SYDVKM. The CDR3 has 15 residues.

The chain joins TRBV5-1 to TRBJ2-3; 8 positions match TRBD2. This CDR3 comprises 15 residues. Germline CDR1 reads SGHRS; CDR2 reads YFSETQ. J gave up 3 bases and V 0 bases, and 3 bases lay outside the gene matches. CDR3: CASSLDGGGTDTQYF. The DNA of the CDR3 is TGCGCCAGCAGCTTGGATGGCGGGGGGACAGATACGCAGTATTTT.

CDR3 bases: TGTGCCAGCAAGGATGACAGGAATACCTATAATTCACCCCTCCACTTT. Translation gives CASKDDRNTYNSPLHF. This chain joins TRBV2 and TRBJ1-6; tentative D call: TRBD1 (6 bases). V was shortened by 7 bases and J by 2 bases, with 15 bases between the two germline ends. Germline assignment: CDR1 SNHLY and CDR2 FYNNEI. CDR3 length: 16 residues.

For the CDR3, the DNA is TGCGCCAGCAGGGCTAGTGGTGAGCAGTTCTTC. It translates to CASRASGEQFF. This sequence joins TRBV5-1 and TRBJ2-1; no clear D. Looked up from germline, CDR1 is SGHRS and CDR2 is YFSETQ. V was trimmed by 5 bases and J by 9 bases, leaving 9 bases between them. The CDR3 is made up of 11 amino acids.

This chain uses TRBV5-1 with TRBJ1-1; tentative D call: TRBD1 (5 bases). The CDR3 sequence is 16 residues long. V lost 0 bases and J lost 7, with 19 bases in between. Germline-derived CDR1 and CDR2 are SGHRS and YFSETQ. CDR3 in amino acids: CASSLETGLYRGEAFF. For the CDR3, the DNA is TGCGCCAGCAGCTTGGAGACGGGACTCTATAGAGGTGAAGCTTTCTTT.

CDR3 DNA sequence: TGTGCCAGCAGCTTAGCGTTAGGCAGGACAGGGGGCGAGTTAGCTTTCTTT. Translated: CASSLALGRTGGELAFF. The chain joins TRBV7-2 to TRBJ1-1; 11 bases are a match to TRBD1. The CDR3 consists of 17 residues. Germline values: CDR1 SGHTA, CDR2 FQGNSA. V lost 0 bases and J lost 10; bases outside the gene matches: 13. Full variable domain (remainder filled in from reference TRBV7-2 and TRBJ1-1): GAGVSQSPSNKVTEKGKDVELRCDPISGHTALYWYRQSLGQGLEFLIYFQGNSAPDKSGLPSDRFSAERTGGSVSTLTIQRTQQEDSAVYLCASSLALGRTGGELAFFGQGTRLTVV.

This clone appeared once. The chain links TRBV15 to TRBJ2-1, with TRBD2 matching 7 bases. The CDR3 length is 15 residues. V shed 1 base, J shed 9 bases, and the junction held 9 bases outside the gene matches. Germline V gives CDR1 LNHNV, CDR2 YYDKDF (reference sequence). The CDR3 region is CATSRATSTIREQFF. The CDR3 DNA reads as TGTGCCACCAGCAGAGCGACTAGCACGATCCGTGAGCAGTTCTTC. The whole variable domain, filled in from reference TRBV15 and TRBJ2-1, reads DAMVIQNPRYQVTQFGKPVTLSCSQTLNHNVMYWYQQKSSQAPKLLFHYYDKDFNNEADTPDNFQSRRPNTSFCFLDIRSPGLGDTAMYLCATSRATSTIREQFFGPGTRLTVL.

This chain uses TRBV14 with TRBJ2-3; D is ambiguous. This CDR3 is 14 amino acids long. V lost 1 base to trimming and J lost 1 base, with 6 bases between them. The V gene's germline CDR1 is SGHDN and CDR2 FVKESK. In DNA form, the CDR3 reads TGTGCCAGCAGCCAAGTTCTAGGCACAGATACGCAGTATTTT. Amino acids: CASSQVLGTDTQYF.

A single count supports this clone. The chain's CDR3 is CASTSTDTQYF. CDR3 sequence (DNA): TGCGCCAGCACATCCACAGATACGCAGTATTTT. The chain recombines TRBV10-1 with TRBJ2-3; D is uncertain. V dropped 7 bases and J dropped 2 bases, with 4 bases sitting between them. This CDR3 spans 11 amino acids. Germline values: CDR1 WNHNN, CDR2 SYGVQD (reference sequence).

The chain links TRBV10-3 to TRBJ2-3; D remains ambiguous. Germline CDR1 reads ENHRY; CDR2 reads SYGVKD. V lost 4 bases, J lost 2 bases, and 10 bases lay in between. CDR3 size: 14 residues. CDR3: CAISGNSHTDTQYF. The CDR3 DNA reads as TGTGCCATCAGTGGGAATAGCCACACAGATACGCAGTATTTT.

The chain is built from TRBV3-1 (or the pseudogene TRBV3-2) and TRBJ1-2, with 7 bases that match TRBD1. Trimming removed 1 base from V and 4 bases from J; junction bases left unmatched: 9. The CDR3 has 16 amino acids. Germline CDR1 LGHDT, CDR2 YNNKEL (reference sequence). CDR3 DNA: TGTGCCAGCAGCCAAGCCCGCGACAGGGTAGCCTATGGCTACACCTTC. Residues: CASSQARDRVAYGYTF.

The chain links TRBV6-1 to TRBJ1-5; D gene ambiguous. Germline loops: CDR1 MNHNS, CDR2 SASEGT. V gave up 2 bases and J gave up 7 bases, with 9 bases separating them. The CDR3 extends over 13 amino acids. CDR3 loop: CASSETVRQPQHF. The CDR3 DNA is TGTGCCAGCAGTGAAACAGTTAGACAGCCCCAGCATTTT.

This clone came up once. CDR3 DNA: TGTGCCAGCAGCATTACTCGAGCGACGGGGGGCAAGAATGAGCAGTTCTTC. Protein sequence: CASSITRATGGKNEQFF. The chain joins TRBV7-2 to TRBJ2-1, with a weak D call TRBD2 (7 bases). The CDR3 is 17 residues long. Trimming cost V 5 bases and J 7 bases, with 24 bases left between them. Germline V gene sequence: CDR1 SGHTA, CDR2 FQGNSA.

This chain links TRBV2 with TRBJ1-5; D is uncertain. This CDR3 is built from 13 residues. Germline V CDR1 and CDR2: SNHLY, FYNNEI. V was trimmed by 6 bases and J by 7 bases, leaving 13 bases between them. The CDR3 is CASRQISVQPQHF. In DNA, the CDR3 is TGTGCCAGCAGGCAAATTTCAGTCCAGCCCCAGCATTTT. The entire variable domain, with the rest obtained from reference TRBV2 and TRBJ1-5, is as follows: EPEVTQTPSHQVTQMGQEVILRCVPISNHLYFYWYRQILGQKVEFLVSFYNNEISEKSEIFDDQFSVERPDGSNFTLKIRSTKLEDSAMYFCASRQISVQPQHFGDGTRLSIL.

CDR3 in DNA: TGCATCTCCCGGGGTGTGTTTATTTGGACCGAACAAGAGACCCAGTACTTC. Protein: CISRGVFIWTEQETQYF. The rearrangement joins TRBV29-1 to TRBJ2-5; TRBD2 might be the D (5 bases). CDR1 and CDR2 from the germline V gene are SQVTM and ANQGSEA. This CDR3 is built from 17 residues.